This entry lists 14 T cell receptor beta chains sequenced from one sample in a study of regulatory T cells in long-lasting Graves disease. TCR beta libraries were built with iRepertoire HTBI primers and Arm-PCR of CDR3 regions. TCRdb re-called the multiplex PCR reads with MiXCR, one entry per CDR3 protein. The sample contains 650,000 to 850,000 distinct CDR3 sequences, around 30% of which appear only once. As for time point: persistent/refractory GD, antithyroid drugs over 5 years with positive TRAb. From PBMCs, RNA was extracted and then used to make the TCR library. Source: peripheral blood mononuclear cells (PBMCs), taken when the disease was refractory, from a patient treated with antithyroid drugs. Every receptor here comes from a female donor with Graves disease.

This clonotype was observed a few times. The chain's CDR3 is CSASSGQPYEQYF. The CDR3 nucleotides are TGCAGTGCTAGTTCGGGACAGCCGTACGAGCAGTACTTC. The chain is built from TRBV20-1 and TRBJ2-7; 7 bases line up with TRBD1. V lost 3 bases to trimming and J lost 4 bases; unmatched junction nucleotides: 6. This CDR3 has 13 amino acids. Germline CDR1 reads DFQATT; CDR2 reads SNEGSKA (reference sequence).

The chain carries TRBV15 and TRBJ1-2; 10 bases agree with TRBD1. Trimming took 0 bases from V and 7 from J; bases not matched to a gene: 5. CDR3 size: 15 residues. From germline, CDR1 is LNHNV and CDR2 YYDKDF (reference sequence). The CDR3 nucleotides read TGTGCCACCAGCAGAGAGGGGACAGGGGTTGGTGGCTACACCTTC. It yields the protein CATSREGTGVGGYTF.

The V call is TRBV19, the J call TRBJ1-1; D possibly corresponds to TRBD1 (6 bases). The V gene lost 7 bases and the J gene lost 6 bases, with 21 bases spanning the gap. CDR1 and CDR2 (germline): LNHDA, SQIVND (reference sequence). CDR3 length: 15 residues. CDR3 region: CASNLRTGLPAEAFF. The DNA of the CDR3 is TGTGCCAGTAATCTGCGTACAGGGCTCCCAGCTGAAGCTTTCTTT.

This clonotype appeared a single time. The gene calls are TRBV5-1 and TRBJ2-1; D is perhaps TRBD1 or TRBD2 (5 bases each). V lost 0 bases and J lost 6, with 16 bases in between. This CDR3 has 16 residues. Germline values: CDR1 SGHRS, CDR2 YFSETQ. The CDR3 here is CASSLAGQSRRNEQFF. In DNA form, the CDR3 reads TGCGCCAGCAGCTTGGCGGGGCAGAGTAGGCGCAATGAGCAGTTCTTC.

In DNA, the CDR3 is TGTGCCTGGAGAGGGGGACAGAATCAGCCCCAGCATTTT. This sequence encodes CAWRGGQNQPQHF. V is TRBV30 and J is TRBJ1-5; TRBD1 agrees at 7 bases. Germline loops: CDR1 GTSNPN, CDR2 SVGIG (reference sequence). Unmatched junction bases numbered 3, after V lost 3 bases and J lost 4 bases. The CDR3 has 13 amino acids.

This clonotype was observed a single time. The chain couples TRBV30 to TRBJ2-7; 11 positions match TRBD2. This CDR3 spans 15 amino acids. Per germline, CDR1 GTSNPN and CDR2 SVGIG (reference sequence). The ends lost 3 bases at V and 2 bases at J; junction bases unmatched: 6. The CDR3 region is CAWSAGTSGTYEQYF. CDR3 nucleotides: TGTGCCTGGAGCGCCGGGACTAGCGGTACCTACGAGCAGTACTTC.

Here the CDR3 reads CASSQVGTSGYEQYF. The CDR3 nucleotides read TGTGCCAGCAGCCAAGTCGGGACTAGCGGTTACGAGCAGTACTTC. The V gene is TRBV3-1, the J gene TRBJ2-7, with 11 bases fitting TRBD2. CDR3 length: 15 amino acids. The ends lost 1 base at V and 4 bases at J; junction bases unmatched: 3. Germline CDR1 LGHDT, CDR2 YNNKEL (reference sequence).

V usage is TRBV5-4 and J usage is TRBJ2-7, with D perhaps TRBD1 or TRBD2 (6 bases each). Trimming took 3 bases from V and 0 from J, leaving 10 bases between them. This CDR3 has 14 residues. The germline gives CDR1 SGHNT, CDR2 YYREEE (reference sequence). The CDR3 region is CASSSGAYSYEQYF. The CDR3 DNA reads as TGTGCCAGCAGCTCGGGGGCCTACTCCTACGAGCAGTACTTC.

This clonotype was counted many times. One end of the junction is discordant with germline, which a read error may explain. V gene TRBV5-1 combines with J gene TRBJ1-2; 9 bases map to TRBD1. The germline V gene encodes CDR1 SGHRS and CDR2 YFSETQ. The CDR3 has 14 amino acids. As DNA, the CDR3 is TGTGCCAGCAGCTTAGCACAGGGGGCGGGTGGCTACACCTTC. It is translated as CASSLAQGAGGYTF.

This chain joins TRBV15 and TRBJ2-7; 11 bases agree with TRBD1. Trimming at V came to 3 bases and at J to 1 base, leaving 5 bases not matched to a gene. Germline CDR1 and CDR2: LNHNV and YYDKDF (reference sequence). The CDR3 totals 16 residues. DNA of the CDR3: TGTGCCACCAGCAGGGACAGGGGGCGCAGTTCCTACGAGCAGTACTTC. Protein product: CATSRDRGRSSYEQYF.

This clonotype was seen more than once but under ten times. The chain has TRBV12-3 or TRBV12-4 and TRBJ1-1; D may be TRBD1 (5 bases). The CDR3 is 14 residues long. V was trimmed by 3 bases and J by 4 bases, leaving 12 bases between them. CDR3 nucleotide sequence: TGTGCCAGCAGTTTGGAAGCAGGGCTCACTGAAGCTTTCTTT. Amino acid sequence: CASSLEAGLTEAFF.

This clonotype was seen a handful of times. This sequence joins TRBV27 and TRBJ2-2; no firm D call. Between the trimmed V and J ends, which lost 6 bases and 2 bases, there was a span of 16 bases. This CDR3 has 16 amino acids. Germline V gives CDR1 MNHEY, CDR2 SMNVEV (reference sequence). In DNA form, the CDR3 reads TGTGCCAGCAGGCCTTTTAGCAGCCGAAACACCGGGGAGCTGTTTTTT. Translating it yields CASRPFSSRNTGELFF.

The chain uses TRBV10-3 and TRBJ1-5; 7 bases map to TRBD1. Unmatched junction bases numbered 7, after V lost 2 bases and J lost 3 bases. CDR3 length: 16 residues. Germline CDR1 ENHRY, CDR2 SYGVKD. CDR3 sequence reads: CAISEGQDPSNQPQHF. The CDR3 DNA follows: TGTGCCATCAGTGAGGGACAGGACCCTTCCAATCAGCCCCAGCATTTT.

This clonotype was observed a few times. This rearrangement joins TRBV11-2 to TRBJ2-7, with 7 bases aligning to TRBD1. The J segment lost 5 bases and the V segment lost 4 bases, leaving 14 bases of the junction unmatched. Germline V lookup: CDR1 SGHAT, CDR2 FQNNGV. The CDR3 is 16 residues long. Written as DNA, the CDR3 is TGTGCCAGCAGCTCCCTTCCGGGACAGTTAAGGAACGAGCAGTACTTC. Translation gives CASSSLPGQLRNEQYF. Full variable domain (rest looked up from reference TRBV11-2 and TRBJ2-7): EAGVAQSPRYKIIEKRQSVAFWCNPISGHATLYWYQQILGQGPKLLIQFQNNGVVDDSQLPKDRFSAERLKGVDSTLKIQPAKLEDSAVYLCASSSLPGQLRNEQYFGPGTRLTVT.